This TCR beta chain derives from a study of blood T cell repertoires in COVID-19. Study-level background: The analysed material was cDNA or gDNA that came from T cells, B-cell-depleted T cells, or PBMCs.

The table came from immunoSEQ multiplex PCR; TCRdb's copy has only in-frame clones and leaves some out. The sample gives some 270,000 clones, about nine tenths of which show up once; over 4% is in the top ten. Germline CDR1 is KGHSH and CDR2 is LQKENI. This CDR3 spans 18 amino acids. Unmatched junction bases numbered 7, after V lost 2 bases and J lost 0 bases. Material for sequencing was PBMCs or T cells enriched from blood (not recorded which). This chain links TRBV18 with TRBJ1-2, with TRBD1 matching over 12 bases. This sequence originates from a woman in her twenties or thirties with acute COVID-19. The CDR3 is CASSPRGTGGAANYGYTF. The CDR3 DNA reads TGTGCCAGCTCACCAAGGGGGACAGGGGGCGCCGCTAACTATGGCTACACCTTC.